This T cell receptor (beta chain) emerged from a study of human T cells and chemical hapten exposure. Overall study context: Recorded diagnoses among the mostly female patients were alopecia areata, totalis or universalis.

TCRdb itself ran the RACE reads through MiXCR, one entry per CDR3 protein. The sample lists roughly 96,000 distinct CDR3 sequences; 9.3% were seen once. Time point of the sample: patch test 2, 6 weeks after DPC sensitization. Treatment meaning: therapeutic diphenylcyclopropenone sensitization with weekly scalp DPC. This clonotype was observed a few times. The sequenced sample was whole blood, obtained in connection with sensitization to the hapten diphenylcyclopropenone (DPC). The source of this sequence is a woman aged 40 to 49 with alopecia areata. Some clones in this sample may be carry-over from other donors' samples.

CDR3 sequence reads: CSVTRGEQPQHF. CDR3 DNA sequence: TGCAGTGTTACTAGGGGCGAGCAGCCCCAGCATTTT. The chain joins TRBV20-1 to TRBJ1-5, with D perhaps matching TRBD1 (5 bases). Germline lookup yields CDR1 DFQATT and CDR2 SNEGSKA (reference sequence). Trimming shortened V by 7 bases and J by 7 bases, and 14 bases separated the two germline ends. The CDR3 runs 12 residues.